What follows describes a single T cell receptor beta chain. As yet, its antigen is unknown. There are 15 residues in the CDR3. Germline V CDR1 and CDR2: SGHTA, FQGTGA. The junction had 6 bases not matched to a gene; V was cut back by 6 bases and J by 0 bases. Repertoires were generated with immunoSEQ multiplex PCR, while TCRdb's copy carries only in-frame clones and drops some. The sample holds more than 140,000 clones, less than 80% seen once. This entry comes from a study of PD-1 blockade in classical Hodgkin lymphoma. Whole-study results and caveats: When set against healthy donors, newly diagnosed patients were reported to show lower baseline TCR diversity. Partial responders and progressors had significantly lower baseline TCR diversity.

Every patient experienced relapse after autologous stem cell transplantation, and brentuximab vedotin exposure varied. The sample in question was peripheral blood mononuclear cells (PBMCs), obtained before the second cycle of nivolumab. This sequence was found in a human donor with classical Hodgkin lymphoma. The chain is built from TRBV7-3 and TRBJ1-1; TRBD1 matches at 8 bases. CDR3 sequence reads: CASSQLGQVNTEAFF. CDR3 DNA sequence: TGTGCCAGCAGTCAACTGGGACAGGTGAACACTGAAGCTTTCTTT.